The 21 T cell receptor beta chains below come from one sample, sequenced in a study of blood T cell repertoires in COVID-19. TCRdb's table, derived via immunoSEQ multiplex PCR, lists solely in-frame clones and lacks some. The sample has about 200,000 clones, 88% seen once. Specimen: peripheral blood. All receptors come from a man aged 35-49 years with active or convalescent COVID-19.

This clone has only one observation. The chain carries TRBV4-3 and TRBJ2-1, with 7 bases that match TRBD2. The V gene's germline CDR1 is LGHNA and CDR2 YSLEER. The CDR3 spans 18 residues. J was trimmed by 0 bases and V by 0 bases; bases with no gene match: 8. CDR3 bases: TGCGCCAGCAGCCAAGAGGTGGAGCGGGGCGGCTCCTACAATGAGCAGTTCTTC. It codes for CASSQEVERGGSYNEQFF.

V usage is TRBV12-3 or TRBV12-4 and J usage is TRBJ2-1; maybe TRBD2 (6 bases). With 2 bases removed from V and 9 bases from J, the gap between germline ends came to 8 bases. This CDR3 comprises 12 residues. CDR3: CASSLSEGEQFF. CDR3 in DNA: TGTGCCAGCAGTTTATCGGAGGGTGAGCAGTTCTTC.

The CDR3 bases are TGCGCCAGCAGCTTTACTAGCGCTAGCACAGATACGCAGTATTTT. Its translation is CASSFTSASTDTQYF. This chain uses TRBV5-1 with TRBJ2-3; 7 bases match TRBD2. The CDR3 extends over 15 amino acids. CDR1 and CDR2 from the germline V gene are SGHRS and YFSETQ. J was trimmed by 0 bases and V by 2 bases; bases with no gene match: 3.

The chain employs TRBV19 and TRBJ1-6; possibly TRBD1 for D (5 bases). In germline, CDR1 is LNHDA, CDR2 SQIVND (reference sequence). The CDR3 runs 15 residues. Trimming stripped 4 bases from V and 6 bases from J, with 13 bases between. The CDR3 nucleotides read TGTGCCAGTAGTACCCAAACAGACAGTAATTCACCCCTCCACTTT. It yields the protein CASSTQTDSNSPLHF.

The V gene is TRBV3-1 (or the pseudogene TRBV3-2), the J gene TRBJ2-1, with 10 bases that match TRBD2. The germline CDR1 and CDR2 sequences are LGHDT and YNNKEL (reference sequence). This CDR3 comprises 18 residues. After removal of 3 bases from V and 3 bases from J, the junction contained 11 bases not matched to a gene. The CDR3 loop is CASSQLRGLARVYNEQFF. The CDR3 nucleotides read TGTGCCAGCAGCCAGCTCAGGGGACTAGCGAGGGTCTACAATGAGCAGTTCTTC.

This chain joins TRBV28 and TRBJ2-7, with 10 bases that match TRBD1. The trim removed 8 bases at V and 6 bases at J, leaving 13 bases unmatched. The CDR3 extends over 15 amino acids. CDR1 and CDR2 (germline): MDHEN, SYDVKM. CDR3: CASCWDRGVFAEQYF. In nucleotides, the CDR3 is TGTGCCAGCTGTTGGGACAGGGGTGTTTTCGCCGAGCAGTACTTC.

The rearrangement uses TRBV4-1 and TRBJ2-3, with a weak D call TRBD2 (6 bases). The length of the CDR3 is 16 residues. CDR1 and CDR2 (germline): MGHRA, YSYEKL. V gave up 1 base and J gave up 5 bases, with 16 bases separating them. CDR3 protein: CASSQVSGLGGDTQYF. The CDR3 DNA sequence: TGCGCCAGCAGCCAAGTCTCAGGCCTGGGGGGAGATACGCAGTATTTT.

This clone was counted only a few times. The chain has TRBV21-1 and TRBJ1-5; the table's D call, TRBD1, was not checked against the DNA. TRBV21-1 is noted as a pseudogene. The CDR3 is made up of 19 amino acids. This CDR3 is CASSSRPGQGTYRNQPQHF. In DNA form, the CDR3 reads TGTGCCAGCAGCTCGCGACCGGGACAGGGGACATATCGCAATCAGCCCCAGCATTTT.

The chain links TRBV9 to TRBJ2-3; a weak D match, TRBD2 (5 bases). The germline V gene has CDR1 SGDLS and CDR2 YYNGEE. The CDR3 sequence is 17 residues long. Trimming stripped 0 bases from V and 6 bases from J, with 20 bases between. The CDR3 is CASSVVASPLSIDTQYF. The CDR3 bases are TGTGCCAGCAGCGTAGTGGCTAGCCCCTTGAGTATTGATACGCAGTATTTT. Combining the CDR3 with reference TRBV9 and TRBJ2-3 gives the whole variable domain DSGVTQTPKHLITATGQRVTLRCSPRSGDLSVYWYQQSLDQGLQFLIQYYNGEERAKGNILERFSAQQFPDLHSELNLSSLELGDSALYFCASSVVASPLSIDTQYFGPGTRLTVL.

This rearrangement joins TRBV4-3 to TRBJ1-6; D is undetermined. Trimming left V 0 bases short and J 6 bases short, with 3 bases between. The CDR3 runs 13 residues. CDR1 is LGHNA, CDR2 YSLEER, per germline. CDR3 DNA sequence: TGCGCCAGCAGCCAAGACCTTAATTCACCCCTCCACTTT. Encoded protein: CASSQDLNSPLHF.

The V call is TRBV3-1 (or the pseudogene TRBV3-2), the J call TRBJ2-2; D gene unclear. The CDR3 contains 13 residues. The V end was cut by 2 bases, the J end by 1 base, with 2 bases between. From germline, CDR1 is LGHDT and CDR2 YNNKEL (reference sequence). The CDR3 nucleotides read TGTGCCAGCAGCCAACTGAACACCGGGGAGCTGTTTTTT. This gives the protein CASSQLNTGELFF.

The V and J genes are TRBV7-2 and TRBJ2-5; TRBD2 aligns across 10 bases. The trim removed 5 bases at V and 4 bases at J, leaving 7 bases unmatched. The germline V gene has CDR1 SGHTA and CDR2 FQGNSA. The CDR3 length is 15 residues. The CDR3 DNA reads TGTGCCAGCAGCCCCCAGCGGGGGGGCCGAGAGACCCAGTACTTC. This translates into CASSPQRGGRETQYF.

The V and J genes are TRBV19 and TRBJ2-7; TRBD2 aligns across 7 bases. Germline V gene sequence: CDR1 LNHDA, CDR2 SQIVND (reference sequence). The CDR3 spans 12 residues. J was trimmed by 6 bases and V by 3 bases; bases with no gene match: 2. The CDR3 DNA sequence: TGTGCCAGTAGTATTCCGGGAGGCGAGCAGTACTTC. This sequence encodes CASSIPGGEQYF.

The chain uses TRBV19 and TRBJ2-3, with TRBD1 as a possible D gene (6 bases). The CDR3 length is 14 residues. Between the trimmed V and J ends, which lost 5 bases and 1 base, there was a span of 10 bases. CDR1 and CDR2 (germline): LNHDA, SQIVND (reference sequence). CDR3 sequence: CASSLRQGTDTQYF. The CDR3 nucleotides are TGTGCCAGTAGTCTCCGACAGGGCACAGATACGCAGTATTTT.

The genes are TRBV7-2 and TRBJ1-3; TRBD1 matches at 10 bases. The CDR3 is 17 residues long. Germline CDR1 reads SGHTA; CDR2 reads FQGNSA. Losses at the gene ends were 5 bases for V and 0 bases for J; bases not matched to a gene: 7. The CDR3 loop is CASSPGGQGISGNTIYF. CDR3 coding DNA: TGTGCCAGCAGCCCGGGGGGACAGGGGATCTCTGGAAACACCATATATTTT.

The CDR3 is CASTKSDRVLNSPLHF. The DNA for the CDR3 is TGTGCCAGCACCAAATCCGACAGGGTTTTGAATTCACCCCTCCACTTT. The chain links TRBV28 to TRBJ1-6; 7 positions match TRBD1. The CDR3 covers 16 residues. After removal of 7 bases from V and 7 bases from J, the junction contained 13 bases not matched to a gene. Germline-derived CDR1 and CDR2 are MDHEN and SYDVKM. Looking up the rest from reference TRBV28 and TRBJ1-6 gives the full variable domain: DVKVTQSSRYLVKRTGEKVFLECVQDMDHENMFWYRQDPGLGLRLIYFSYDVKMKEKGDIPEGYSVSREKKERFSLILESASTNQTSMYLCASTKSDRVLNSPLHFGNGTRLTVT.

The genes are TRBV7-3 and TRBJ1-6; 9 bases match TRBD1. Unmatched junction bases numbered 5, after V lost 4 bases and J lost 7 bases. This CDR3 is built from 15 residues. Germline CDR1 and CDR2: SGHTA and FQGTGA. In DNA, the CDR3 is TGTGCCAGCAGCTACACCGGGACAGGGAATTCACCCCTCCACTTT. Its protein is CASSYTGTGNSPLHF.

The V call is TRBV9, the J call TRBJ1-2; a weak D match, TRBD1 (5 bases). CDR3 size: 16 residues. Trimming cost V 0 bases and J 0 bases, with 12 bases left between them. CDR1 is SGDLS and CDR2 is YYNGEE in the germline V gene. The CDR3 is CASSVASGQPNYGYTF. For the CDR3, the DNA is TGTGCCAGCAGCGTAGCTTCTGGACAACCTAACTATGGCTACACCTTC.

The chain links TRBV7-8 to TRBJ1-1; unclear D gene. The CDR3 has 15 amino acids. Germline V gene data show CDR1 as SGHVS and CDR2 as FQNEAQ. V gave up 1 base and J gave up 0 bases, with 9 bases separating them. The CDR3 protein is CASSLVLEMNTEAFF. The CDR3 bases are TGTGCCAGCAGCTTAGTTCTAGAAATGAACACTGAAGCTTTCTTT. Full variable domain (missing parts from reference TRBV7-8 and TRBJ1-1): GAGVSQSPRYKVAKRGQDVALRCDPISGHVSLFWYQQALGQGPEFLTYFQNEAQLDKSGLPSDRFFAERPEGSVSTLKIQRTQQEDSAVYLCASSLVLEMNTEAFFGQGTRLTVV.

The chain links TRBV2 to TRBJ2-1; TRBD2 matches 11 bases. This CDR3 spans 15 amino acids. Germline CDR1 reads SNHLY; CDR2 reads FYNNEI. Unmatched junction bases numbered 8, after V lost 6 bases and J lost 7 bases. CDR3 DNA: TGTGCCAGCAGCTCACTAGCGGGAGTTGGGAATGAGCAGTTCTTC. Protein: CASSSLAGVGNEQFF.

This chain uses TRBV14 with TRBJ2-3; D is perhaps TRBD2 (6 bases). Germline V gives CDR1 SGHDN, CDR2 FVKESK. The CDR3 spans 15 residues. V was pared by 4 bases and J by 2 bases, with 13 bases between. The CDR3 region is CASSLKGLHTDTQYF. Here the CDR3 DNA reads TGTGCCAGCAGCCTAAAGGGACTTCACACAGATACGCAGTATTTT.